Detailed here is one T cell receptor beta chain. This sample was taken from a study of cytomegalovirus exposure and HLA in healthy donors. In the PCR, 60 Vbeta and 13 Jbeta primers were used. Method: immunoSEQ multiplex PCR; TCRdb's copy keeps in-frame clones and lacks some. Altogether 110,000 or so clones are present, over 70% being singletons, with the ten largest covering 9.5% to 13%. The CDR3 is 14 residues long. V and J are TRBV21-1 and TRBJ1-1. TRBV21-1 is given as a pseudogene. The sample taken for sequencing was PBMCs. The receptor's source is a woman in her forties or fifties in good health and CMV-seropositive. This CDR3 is CASSKSPRNTEAFF. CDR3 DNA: TGTGCCAGCAGCAAAAGTCCGAGGAACACTGAAGCTTTCTTT.